This paragraph covers one T cell receptor (beta chain) sequence. The antigen is unknown. The sample comes from a study of T cells in localized non-small cell lung cancer. Points from the study as a whole: Within adjacent lung there appeared a median around 60 of the top 100 tumor clones. Among the tissues sampled, uninvolved adjacent lung had the highest T cell clonality, above tumor. In the blood, greater T cell density corresponded to longer overall survival. Heterogeneity stays possible, as sequencing covered only one tumor region.

Measured with immunoSEQ multiplex PCR; TCRdb has only the in-frame clones, and not every one. The sample lists tens of thousands of clones, around four fifths seen once, with approximately 17% in the top ten. Germline V lookup: CDR1 SNHLY, CDR2 FYNNEI. Trimming stripped 6 bases from V and 7 bases from J, with 4 bases between. The CDR3 contains 10 residues. The source is a man aged 35-69 years with stage III lung adenocarcinoma. The rearrangement links TRBV2 to TRBJ2-1, with unresolved D. Sequencing used peripheral blood mononuclear cells, obtained before any cancer treatment. CDR3 sequence (DNA): TGTGCCAGCAGCGTTAATGAGCAGTTCTTC. This gives the protein CASSVNEQFF.